This T cell receptor (beta chain) was recovered during a study of OX40 agonist ivuxolimab in advanced cancers. Profiled with immunoSEQ multiplex PCR; TCRdb holds only in-frame clones, not every one. This table holds 73,000 or so clones, 65% to 90% found once. The length of the CDR3 is 14 residues. Trimming at V came to 5 bases and at J to 7 bases, leaving 8 bases not matched to a gene. CDR1 is WNHNN, CDR2 SYGVQD, per germline (reference sequence). Regarding this clone: Its antigen is as yet unknown.

Study results and caveats: The study found that CD8+ T cells averaged more expanded clones than CD4+.

The TCR was taken from an adult with an advanced solid tumor such as melanoma, head and neck, liver or kidney cancer. The sample consisted of CD4+ or CD8+ T cells sorted from blood, taken in a trial of the OX40 agonist ivuxolimab. The gene calls are TRBV10-1 and TRBJ2-1; 7 bases are shared with TRBD1. DNA of the CDR3: TGCGCCAGCAGTCGGGACAGTCGTACAAATGAGCAGTTCTTC. Translation: CASSRDSRTNEQFF.